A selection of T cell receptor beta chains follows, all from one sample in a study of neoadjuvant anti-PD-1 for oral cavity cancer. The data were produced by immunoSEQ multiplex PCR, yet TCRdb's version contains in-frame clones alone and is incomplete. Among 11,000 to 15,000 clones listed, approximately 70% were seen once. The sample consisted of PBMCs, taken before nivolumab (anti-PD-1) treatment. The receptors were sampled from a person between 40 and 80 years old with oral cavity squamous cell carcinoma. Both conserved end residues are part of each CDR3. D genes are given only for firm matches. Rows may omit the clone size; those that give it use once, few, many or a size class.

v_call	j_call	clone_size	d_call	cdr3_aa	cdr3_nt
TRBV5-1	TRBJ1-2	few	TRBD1	CASSFGLRGRAEGYTF	TGCGCCAGCAGCTTTGGATTAAGGGGGCGCGCGGAAGGCTACACCTTC
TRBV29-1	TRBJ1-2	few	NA	CSVGQGAGYTF	TGCAGCGTTGGACAAGGCGCGGGCTACACCTTC
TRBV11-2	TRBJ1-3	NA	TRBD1	CATPREGAFSGNTIYF	TGTGCCACCCCCAGGGAGGGGGCGTTCTCTGGAAACACCATATATTTT
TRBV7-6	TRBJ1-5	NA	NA	CASSLANTADQPQHF	TGTGCCAGCAGCTTAGCGAATACAGCTGATCAGCCCCAGCATTTT
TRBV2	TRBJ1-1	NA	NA	CASSEYRYTEAFF	TGTGCCAGCAGTGAATACAGATACACTGAAGCTTTCTTT
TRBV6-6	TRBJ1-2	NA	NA	CASSSTLNYGYTF	TGTGCCAGCAGTTCGACGCTTAACTATGGCTACACCTTC
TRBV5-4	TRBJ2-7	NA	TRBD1	CASSRPGQGTLF	TGTGCCAGCAGCCGACCTGGACAGGGCACCCTTTTC
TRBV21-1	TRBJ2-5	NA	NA	CASSEKTPGLAGFQETQYF	TGTGCCAGCAGCGAAAAAACCCCAGGACTAGCGGGATTCCAAGAGACCCAGTACTTC
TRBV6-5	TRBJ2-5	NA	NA	CASSPIGPRETQYF	TGTGCCAGCAGTCCTATCGGGCCCAGAGAGACCCAGTACTTC
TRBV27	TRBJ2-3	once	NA	CASTAGRSTDTQYF	TGTGCCAGCACGGCGGGGAGGAGCACAGATACGCAGTATTTT
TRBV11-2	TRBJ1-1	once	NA	CASSPTNMNTEAFF	TGTGCCAGCAGCCCGACGAATATGAACACTGAAGCTTTCTTT
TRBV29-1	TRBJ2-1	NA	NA	CSVEDIGSEQFF	TGCAGCGTTGAAGATATCGGAAGTGAGCAGTTCTTC
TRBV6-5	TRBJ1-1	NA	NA	CASSFPDTEAFF	TGTGCCAGCAGTTTCCCGGACACTGAAGCTTTCTTT
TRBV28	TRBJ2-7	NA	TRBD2	CASEASGRLEQYF	TGTGCCAGCGAGGCTAGCGGGAGGCTCGAGCAGTACTTC
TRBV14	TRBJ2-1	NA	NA	CASSPTWVNEQFF	TGTGCCAGCAGCCCCACCTGGGTAAATGAGCAGTTCTTC
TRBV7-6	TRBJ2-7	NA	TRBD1	CASSLEGQGAFLGEQYF	TGTGCCAGCAGCTTAGAGGGACAGGGGGCCTTTCTAGGCGAGCAGTACTTC
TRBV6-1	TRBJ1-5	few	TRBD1	CASSEGQVFNQPQHF	TGTGCCAGCAGTGAGGGACAGGTATTCAATCAGCCCCAGCATTTT
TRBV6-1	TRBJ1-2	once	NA	CASSESGVGGYTF	TGTGCCAGCAGTGAAAGCGGGGTAGGAGGCTACACCTTC
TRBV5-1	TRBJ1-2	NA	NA	CASSLDWGRFLGYTF	TGCGCCAGCAGCTTGGATTGGGGGCGCTTTTTGGGCTACACCTTC
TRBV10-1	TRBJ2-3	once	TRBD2	CASSELTSASSTDTQYF	TGCGCCAGCAGTGAATTAACTAGCGCCTCTAGCACAGATACGCAGTATTTT
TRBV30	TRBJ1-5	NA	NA	CAWSKNAGQPQHF	TGTGCCTGGAGTAAAAATGCGGGTCAGCCCCAGCATTTT
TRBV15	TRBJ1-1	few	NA	CATSRDLTDLFQNTEAFF	TGTGCCACCAGCAGAGATCTCACGGATCTTTTCCAGAACACTGAAGCTTTCTTT
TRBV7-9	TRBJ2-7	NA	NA	CASSLSGTYEQYF	TGTGCCAGCAGCTTGTCCGGAACCTACGAGCAGTACTTC
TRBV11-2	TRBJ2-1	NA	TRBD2	CASSLVGTIVIFF	TGTGCCAGCAGCTTAGTCGGGACTATCGTTATTTTCTTC
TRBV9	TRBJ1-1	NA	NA	CASSVGQGNTEAFF	TGTGCCAGCAGCGTAGGGCAGGGCAACACTGAAGCTTTCTTT
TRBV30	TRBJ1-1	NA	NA	CAWTDGPTPANTEAFF	TGTGCCTGGACCGACGGGCCAACCCCCGCGAACACTGAAGCTTTCTTT
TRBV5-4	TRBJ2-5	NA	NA	CASSLAFQGTQETQYF	TGTGCCAGCAGCTTGGCCTTCCAGGGGACCCAAGAGACCCAGTACTTC
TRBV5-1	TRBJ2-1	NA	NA	CASSPDISSYNEQFF	TGCGCCAGCAGCCCAGACATTAGCTCCTACAATGAGCAGTTCTTC
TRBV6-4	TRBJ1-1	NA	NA	CASSESEQGTEAFF	TGTGCCAGCAGTGAGTCGGAGCAGGGCACTGAAGCTTTCTTT
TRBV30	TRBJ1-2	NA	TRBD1	CAAPGTGAGYTF	TGTGCCGCGCCCGGGACAGGGGCTGGCTACACCTTC
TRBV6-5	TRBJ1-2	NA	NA	CASSYQGGKNGYTF	TGTGCCAGCAGTTACCAGGGAGGGAAAAATGGCTACACCTTC
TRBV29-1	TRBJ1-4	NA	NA	CSVALSDEKLFF	TGCAGCGTTGCCTTGTCGGATGAAAAACTGTTTTTT
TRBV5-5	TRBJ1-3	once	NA	CASSQGVPSSGNTIYF	TGTGCCAGCAGCCAAGGGGTTCCCTCATCTGGAAACACCATATATTTT
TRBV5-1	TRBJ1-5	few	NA	CASSLAGLGSQPQHF	TGCGCCAGCAGCTTGGCCGGCCTGGGGAGTCAGCCCCAGCATTTT
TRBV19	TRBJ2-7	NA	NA	CASTGAYEQYF	TGTGCCAGTACAGGGGCCTACGAGCAGTACTTC
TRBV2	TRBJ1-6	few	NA	CASSEQDSSPLHF	TGTGCCAGCAGTGAACAGGATAGTTCACCCCTCCACTTT
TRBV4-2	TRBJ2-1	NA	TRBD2	CASSLAGGSSYNEQFF	TGTGCCAGCAGCCTTGCGGGGGGAAGCTCCTACAATGAGCAGTTCTTC
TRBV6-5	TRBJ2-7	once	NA	CASSSGQFLEQYF	TGTGCCAGCAGTTCGGGACAATTTCTCGAGCAGTACTTC
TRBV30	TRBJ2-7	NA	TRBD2	CAWGLAGAYEQYF	TGTGCCTGGGGACTAGCGGGAGCTTACGAGCAGTACTTC
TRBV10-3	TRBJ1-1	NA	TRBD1	CAISLHQGAKRTDTEAFF	TGTGCCATCAGTCTACACCAGGGGGCCAAGAGGACGGACACTGAAGCTTTCTTT
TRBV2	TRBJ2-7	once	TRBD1	CASRVGQATYEQYF	TGTGCCAGCAGGGTCGGACAGGCTACCTACGAGCAGTACTTC
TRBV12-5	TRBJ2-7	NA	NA	CASGHRVGPYEQYF	TGTGCTAGTGGTCATCGAGTAGGGCCCTACGAGCAGTACTTC
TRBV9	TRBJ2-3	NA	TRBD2	CASSVGDYGTDTQYF	TGTGCCAGCAGCGTAGGGGACTACGGCACAGATACGCAGTATTTT
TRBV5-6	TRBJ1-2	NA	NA	CASSSRRGYTF	TGTGCCAGCAGCTCGAGACGGGGCTACACCTTC
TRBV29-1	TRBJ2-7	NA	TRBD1	CSVEGRGLYEQYF	TGCAGCGTTGAGGGCAGGGGGCTGTACGAGCAGTACTTC
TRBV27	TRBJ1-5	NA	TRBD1	CASSRLGTVVRNQPQHF	TGTGCCAGCAGTCGATTAGGGACAGTGGTTCGCAATCAGCCCCAGCATTTT
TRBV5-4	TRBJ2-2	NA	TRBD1	CASSTGQGIPTGELFF	TGTGCCAGCAGCACGGGACAGGGGATCCCCACCGGGGAGCTGTTTTTT
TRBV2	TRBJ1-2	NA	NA	CASRKSPGRTGYTF	TGTGCCAGCCGAAAGTCCCCCGGAAGAACTGGCTACACCTTC
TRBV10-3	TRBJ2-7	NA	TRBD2	CAISGGLAGVPYEQYF	TGTGCCATCAGTGGGGGACTAGCGGGCGTCCCCTACGAGCAGTACTTC
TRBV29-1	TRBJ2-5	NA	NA	CSVNRDGETQYF	TGCAGCGTAAACAGGGATGGGGAGACCCAGTACTTC
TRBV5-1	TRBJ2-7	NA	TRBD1	CASSLDRTGGQYF	TGCGCCAGCAGCTTGGACCGGACAGGAGGGCAGTACTTC
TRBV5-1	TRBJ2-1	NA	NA	CASSLRGRGGDEQFF	TGCGCCAGCAGCTTGCGGGGGCGCGGAGGGGATGAGCAGTTCTTC